These 4 T cell receptor beta chains originate from one sample sequenced in a study of blood T cell repertoires in COVID-19. Sequencing used immunoSEQ multiplex PCR; TCRdb keeps in-frame clones, though not all of them. The table shows about 300,000 clones, with roughly 91% occurring only once. Material for sequencing was peripheral blood. The source of these receptors is a woman between 25 and 40 years old with COVID-19, enrolled during active disease.

This clone was detected only once. The same CDR3 can be traced to other DNA sequences in this sample. J is TRBJ2-4 and V is TRBV5-1, with 8 bases that match TRBD1. The V gene's germline CDR1 is SGHRS and CDR2 YFSETQ. CDR3 length: 14 residues. Trimming cost V 0 bases and J 5 bases; bases outside gene matches: 1. The DNA of the CDR3 is TGCGCCAGCAGCTTGGACAGGGGGGAAAACATTCAGTACTTC. This sequence encodes CASSLDRGENIQYF.

The chain couples TRBV9 to TRBJ1-1; D may be TRBD1 (5 bases). Germline-derived CDR1 and CDR2 are SGDLS and YYNGEE. The ends were cut back, 0 bases at V and 0 bases at J, with 9 bases in the middle. This CDR3 has 15 amino acids. The CDR3 DNA reads TGTGCCAGCAGCGTAGTGGGGCGTATGAACACTGAAGCTTTCTTT. Translating gives CASSVVGRMNTEAFF.

This clone turned up a few times. This rearrangement joins TRBV10-1 to TRBJ1-6; weak D call: TRBD1 (6 bases). Looked up from germline, CDR1 is WNHNN and CDR2 is SYGVQD (reference sequence). The V gene lost 6 bases and the J gene lost 1 base, with 28 bases spanning the gap. The CDR3 consists of 21 residues. The CDR3 DNA follows: TGCGCCAGCAGGGGGCAAAAAGGGGGTCTCCGACCCAGGTCCTATAATTCACCCCTCCACTTT. Protein: CASRGQKGGLRPRSYNSPLHF.

This clone was counted once. The chain is built from TRBV6-2 or TRBV6-3 and TRBJ1-6; 7 bases align to TRBD1. The V gene's germline CDR1 is MNHEY and CDR2 SVGEGT. The V segment lost 5 bases and the J segment 9 bases; nucleotides outside the gene matches: 13. The CDR3 runs to 16 residues. CDR3 sequence (DNA): TGTGCCAGCAGTCCAAATAACAGGGGAATGGGTTCACCCCTCCACTTT. This gives the protein CASSPNNRGMGSPLHF.